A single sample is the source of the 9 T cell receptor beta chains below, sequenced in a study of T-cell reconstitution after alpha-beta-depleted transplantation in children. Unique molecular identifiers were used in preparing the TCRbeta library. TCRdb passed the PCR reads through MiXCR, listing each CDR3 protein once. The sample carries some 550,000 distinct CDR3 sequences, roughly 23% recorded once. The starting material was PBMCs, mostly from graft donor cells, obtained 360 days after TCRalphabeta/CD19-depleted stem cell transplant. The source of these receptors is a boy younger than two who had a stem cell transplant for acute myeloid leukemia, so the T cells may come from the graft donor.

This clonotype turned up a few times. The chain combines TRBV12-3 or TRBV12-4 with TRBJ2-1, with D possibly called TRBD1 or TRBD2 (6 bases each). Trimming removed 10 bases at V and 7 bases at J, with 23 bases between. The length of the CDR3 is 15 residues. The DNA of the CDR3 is TGTGCCACCCTATTCGTCTGGGGGGCTAAGAATGAGCAGTTCTTC. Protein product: CATLFVWGAKNEQFF.

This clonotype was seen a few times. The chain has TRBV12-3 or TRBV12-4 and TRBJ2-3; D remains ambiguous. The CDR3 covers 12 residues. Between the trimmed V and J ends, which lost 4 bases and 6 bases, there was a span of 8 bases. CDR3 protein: CASSSSSDTQYF. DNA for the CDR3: TGTGCCAGCAGTTCGAGCTCCGATACGCAGTATTTT.

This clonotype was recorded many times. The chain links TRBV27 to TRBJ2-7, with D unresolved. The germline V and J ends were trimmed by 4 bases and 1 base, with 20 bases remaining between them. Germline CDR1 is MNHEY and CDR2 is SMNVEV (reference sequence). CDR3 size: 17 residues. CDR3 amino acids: CASSSSLLSSSSYEQYF. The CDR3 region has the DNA TGTGCCAGCAGTTCTTCTCTTCTGTCCAGTTCATCCTACGAGCAGTACTTC.

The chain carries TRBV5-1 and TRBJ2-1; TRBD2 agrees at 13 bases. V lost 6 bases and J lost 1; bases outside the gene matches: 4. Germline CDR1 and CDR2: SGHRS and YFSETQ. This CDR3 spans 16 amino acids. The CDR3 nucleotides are TGCGCCAGCAAAACGACTAGCGGGGGGTCCTACAATGAGCAGTTCTTC. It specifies CASKTTSGGSYNEQFF.

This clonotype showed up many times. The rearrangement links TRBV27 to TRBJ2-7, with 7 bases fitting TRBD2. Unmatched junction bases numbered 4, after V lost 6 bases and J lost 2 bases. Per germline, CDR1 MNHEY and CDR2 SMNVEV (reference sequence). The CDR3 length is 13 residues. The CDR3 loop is CASRLARAYEQYF. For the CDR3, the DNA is TGTGCCAGCAGACTAGCGAGGGCCTACGAGCAGTACTTC.

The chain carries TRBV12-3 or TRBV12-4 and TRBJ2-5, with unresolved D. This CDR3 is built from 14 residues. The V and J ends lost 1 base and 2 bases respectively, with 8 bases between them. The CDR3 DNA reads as TGTGCCAGCAGTTTAGAACAGACTCAAGAGACCCAGTACTTC. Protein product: CASSLEQTQETQYF.

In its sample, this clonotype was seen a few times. The CDR3 DNA reads TGCGCCAGCAGCCTACTATCGGGACTGAGGAACAATGAGCAGTTCTTC. It codes for CASSLLSGLRNNEQFF. The chain employs TRBV5-1 and TRBJ2-1; D is perhaps TRBD2 (6 bases). This CDR3 has 16 amino acids. The V gene's germline CDR1 is SGHRS and CDR2 YFSETQ. Trimming removed 4 bases at V and 5 bases at J, with 19 bases between.

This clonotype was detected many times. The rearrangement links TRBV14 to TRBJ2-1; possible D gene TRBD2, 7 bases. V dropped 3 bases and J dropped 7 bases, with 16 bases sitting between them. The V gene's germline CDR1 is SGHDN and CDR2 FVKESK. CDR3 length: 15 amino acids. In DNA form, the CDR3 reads TGTGCCAGCAGCCAGATACCTGGGGGGGCGAATGAGCAGTTCTTC. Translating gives CASSQIPGGANEQFF.

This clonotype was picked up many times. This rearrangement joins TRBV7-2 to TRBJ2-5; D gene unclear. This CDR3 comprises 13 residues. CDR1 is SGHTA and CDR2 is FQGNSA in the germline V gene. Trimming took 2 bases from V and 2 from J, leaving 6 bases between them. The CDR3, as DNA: TGTGCCAGCAGCTTATTTGGTCAAGAGACCCAGTACTTC. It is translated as CASSLFGQETQYF.